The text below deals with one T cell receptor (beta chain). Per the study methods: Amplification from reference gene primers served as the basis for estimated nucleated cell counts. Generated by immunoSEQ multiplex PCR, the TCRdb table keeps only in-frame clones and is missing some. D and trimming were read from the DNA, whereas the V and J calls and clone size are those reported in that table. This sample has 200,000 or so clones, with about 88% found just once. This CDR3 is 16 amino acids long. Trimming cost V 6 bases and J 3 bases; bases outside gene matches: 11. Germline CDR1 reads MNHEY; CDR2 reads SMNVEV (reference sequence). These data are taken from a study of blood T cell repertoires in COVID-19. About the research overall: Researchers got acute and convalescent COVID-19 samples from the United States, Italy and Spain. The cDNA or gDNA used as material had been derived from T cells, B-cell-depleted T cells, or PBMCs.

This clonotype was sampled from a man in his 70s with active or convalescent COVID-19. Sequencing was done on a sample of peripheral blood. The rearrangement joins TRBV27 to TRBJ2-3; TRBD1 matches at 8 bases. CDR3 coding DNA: TGTGCCAGCAGAGTTGGTCGGACAGGGTTGACAGATACGCAGTATTTT. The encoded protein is CASRVGRTGLTDTQYF.